This T cell receptor beta chain is from a study of blood T cell repertoires in COVID-19. Background on the study: PBMCs, B-cell-depleted T cells, or T cells were the source of the cDNA or gDNA that made up the material.

Seattle enrolled patients during active infection and tracked them longitudinally. Original analysis: Estimation of nucleated cell counts relied on the amplification of reference gene primers. The table came from immunoSEQ multiplex PCR; TCRdb's copy has only in-frame clones and leaves some out. V and J calls and clone size follow that table, whereas D and trimming were derived from the DNA. The repertoire holds approximately 120,000 clones, with around 74% as singletons. This receptor was taken from an elderly man with COVID-19, enrolled during active disease. The material sequenced was peripheral blood.

DNA for the CDR3: TGTGCCAGCAGCCGGACAGGGCTGGAGACCCAGTACTTC. Translation gives CASSRTGLETQYF. The chain uses TRBV5-6 and TRBJ2-5; TRBD1 matches at 8 bases. The germline V gene has CDR1 SGHDT and CDR2 YYEEEE. The CDR3 sequence is 13 residues long. V trimming: 4 bases; J trimming: 5 bases; junction bases outside the gene matches: 4.